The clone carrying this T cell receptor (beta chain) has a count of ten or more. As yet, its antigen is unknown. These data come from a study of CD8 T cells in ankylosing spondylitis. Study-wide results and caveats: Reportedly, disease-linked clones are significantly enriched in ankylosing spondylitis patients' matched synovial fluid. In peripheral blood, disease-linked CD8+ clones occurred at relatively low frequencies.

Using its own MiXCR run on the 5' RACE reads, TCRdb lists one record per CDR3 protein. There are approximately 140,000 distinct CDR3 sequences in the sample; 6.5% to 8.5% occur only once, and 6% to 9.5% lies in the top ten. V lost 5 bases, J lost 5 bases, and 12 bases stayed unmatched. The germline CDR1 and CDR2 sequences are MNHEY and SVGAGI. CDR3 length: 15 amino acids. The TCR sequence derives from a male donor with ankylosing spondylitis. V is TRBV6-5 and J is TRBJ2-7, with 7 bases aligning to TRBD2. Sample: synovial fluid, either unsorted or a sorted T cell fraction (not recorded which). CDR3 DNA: TGTGCCAGCAGTCTACTGGGGGGGGGTACCCACGAGCAGTACTTC. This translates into CASSLLGGGTHEQYF.